This T cell receptor beta chain was documented in a study of cytomegalovirus exposure and HLA in healthy donors. With 60 Vbeta and 13 Jbeta primers, the PCR was carried out. Sequencing was performed with immunoSEQ multiplex PCR; in TCRdb, only in-frame clones are kept and a portion is missing. This sample carries 75,000 to 95,000 clones, over 65% of them seen once, and the ten largest clones take about 3.8%. Input material: PBMCs. This TCR derives from a man aged 25 to 40 in good health and CMV-seronegative.

The CDR3 here is CSVDQGGTGELFF. Written as DNA, the CDR3 is TGCAGCGTTGATCAGGGGGGCACCGGGGAGCTGTTTTTT. The rearrangement joins TRBV29-1 to TRBJ2-2; TRBD1 might be the D (7 bases). The V and J ends lost 3 bases and 4 bases respectively, with 9 bases between them. From germline, CDR1 is SQVTM and CDR2 ANQGSEA. The CDR3 is made up of 13 amino acids.